The TCR beta chain under discussion was sequenced for a study of memory CD8 T cells in hepatitis C reinfection. Background on the study: After reinfection, a couple of primary-infection resolvers became chronically infected. Samples before reinfection came 55 to 20 weeks prior to detection.

Overall study findings and caveats: With five or six donors, public clonotype conclusions could not be definitive.

Method: immunoSEQ multiplex PCR; TCRdb's copy keeps in-frame clones and lacks some. The sample includes 40,000 to 60,000 clones, roughly nine tenths of them seen just once. This CDR3 region has 17 residues. Germline CDR1 is MNHEY and CDR2 is SMNVEV (reference sequence). Concerning this clone: Its antigen is not known. At one boundary the junction diverges from the germline segment, which might be a read error.

As for time point: pre-reinfection, 55 to 20 weeks before reinfection detection. The sorted cells went straight to TCR sequencing with no prior in vitro expansion. Donors came from people who inject drugs enrolled in HEPCO, Canada. The sequence was obtained from a man younger than 30 with hepatitis C virus infection. Material for sequencing was naive CD8+ T cells sorted from blood. The rearrangement links TRBV27 to TRBJ2-5; 14 bases map to TRBD2. The CDR3 region is CANSLSGLAGDGETQYF. Here the CDR3 DNA reads TGTGCCAACAGTTTATCGGGACTAGCGGGAGATGGGGAGACCCAGTACTTC.